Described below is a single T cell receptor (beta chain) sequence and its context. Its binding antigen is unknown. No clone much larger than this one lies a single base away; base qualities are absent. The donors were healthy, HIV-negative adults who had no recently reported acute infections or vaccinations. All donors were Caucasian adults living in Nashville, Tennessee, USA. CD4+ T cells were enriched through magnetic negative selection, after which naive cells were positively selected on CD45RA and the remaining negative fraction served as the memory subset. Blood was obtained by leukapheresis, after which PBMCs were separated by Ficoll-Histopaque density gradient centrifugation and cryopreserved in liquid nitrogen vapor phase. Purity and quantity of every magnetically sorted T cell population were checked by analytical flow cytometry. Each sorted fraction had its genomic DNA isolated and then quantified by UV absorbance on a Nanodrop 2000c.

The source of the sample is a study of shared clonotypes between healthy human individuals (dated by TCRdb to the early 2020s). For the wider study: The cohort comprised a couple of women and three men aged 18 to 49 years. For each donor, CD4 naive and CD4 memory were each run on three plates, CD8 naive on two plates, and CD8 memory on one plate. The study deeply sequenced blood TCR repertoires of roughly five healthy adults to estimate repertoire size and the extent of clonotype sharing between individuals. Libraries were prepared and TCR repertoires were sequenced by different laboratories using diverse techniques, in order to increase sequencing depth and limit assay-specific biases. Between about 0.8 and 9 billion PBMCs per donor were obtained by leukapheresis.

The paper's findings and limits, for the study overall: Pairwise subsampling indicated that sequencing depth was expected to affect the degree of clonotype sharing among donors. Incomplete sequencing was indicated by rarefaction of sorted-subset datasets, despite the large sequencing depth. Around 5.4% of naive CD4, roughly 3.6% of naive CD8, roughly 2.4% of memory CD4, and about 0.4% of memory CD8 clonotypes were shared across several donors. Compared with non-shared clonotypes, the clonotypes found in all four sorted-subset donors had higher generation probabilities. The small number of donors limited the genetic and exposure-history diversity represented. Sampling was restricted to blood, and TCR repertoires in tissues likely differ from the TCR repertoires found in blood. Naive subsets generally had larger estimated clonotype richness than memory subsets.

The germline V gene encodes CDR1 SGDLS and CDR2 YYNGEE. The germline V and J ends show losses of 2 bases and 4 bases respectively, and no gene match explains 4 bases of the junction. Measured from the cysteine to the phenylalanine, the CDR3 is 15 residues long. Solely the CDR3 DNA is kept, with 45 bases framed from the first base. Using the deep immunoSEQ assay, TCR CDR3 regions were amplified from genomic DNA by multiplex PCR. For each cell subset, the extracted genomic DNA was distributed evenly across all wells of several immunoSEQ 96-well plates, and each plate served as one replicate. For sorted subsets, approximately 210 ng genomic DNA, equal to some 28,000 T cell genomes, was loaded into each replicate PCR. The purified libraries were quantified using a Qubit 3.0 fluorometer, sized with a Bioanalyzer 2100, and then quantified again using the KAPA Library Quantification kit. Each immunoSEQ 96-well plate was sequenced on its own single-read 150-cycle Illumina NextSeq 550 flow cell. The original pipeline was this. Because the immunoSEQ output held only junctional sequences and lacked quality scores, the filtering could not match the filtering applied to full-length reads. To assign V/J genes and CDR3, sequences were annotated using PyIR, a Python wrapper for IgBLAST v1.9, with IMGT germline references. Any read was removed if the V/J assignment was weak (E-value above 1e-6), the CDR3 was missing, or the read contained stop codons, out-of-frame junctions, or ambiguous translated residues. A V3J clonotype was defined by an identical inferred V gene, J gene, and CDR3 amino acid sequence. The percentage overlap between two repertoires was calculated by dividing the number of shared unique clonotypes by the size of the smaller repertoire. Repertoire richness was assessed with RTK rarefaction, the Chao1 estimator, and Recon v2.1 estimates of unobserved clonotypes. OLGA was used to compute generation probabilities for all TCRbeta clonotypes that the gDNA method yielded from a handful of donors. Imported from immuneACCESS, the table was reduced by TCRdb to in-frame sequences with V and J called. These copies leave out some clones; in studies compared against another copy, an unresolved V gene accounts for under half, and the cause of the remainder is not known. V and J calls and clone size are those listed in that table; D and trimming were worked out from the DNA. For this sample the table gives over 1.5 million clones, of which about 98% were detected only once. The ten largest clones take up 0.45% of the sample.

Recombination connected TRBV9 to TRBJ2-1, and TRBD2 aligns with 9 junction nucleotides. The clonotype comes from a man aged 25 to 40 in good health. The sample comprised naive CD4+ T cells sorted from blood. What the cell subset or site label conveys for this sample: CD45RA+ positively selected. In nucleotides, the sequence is TGTGCCAGCAGCGTTAGCGGGAGATATTACAATGAGCAGTTCTTC. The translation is CASSVSGRYYNEQFF. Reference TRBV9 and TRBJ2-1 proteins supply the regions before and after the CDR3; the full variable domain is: DSGVTQTPKHLITATGQRVTLRCSPRSGDLSVYWYQQSLDQGLQFLIQYYNGEERAKGNILERFSAQQFPDLHSELNLSSLELGDSALYFCASSVSGRYYNEQFFGPGTRLTVL.